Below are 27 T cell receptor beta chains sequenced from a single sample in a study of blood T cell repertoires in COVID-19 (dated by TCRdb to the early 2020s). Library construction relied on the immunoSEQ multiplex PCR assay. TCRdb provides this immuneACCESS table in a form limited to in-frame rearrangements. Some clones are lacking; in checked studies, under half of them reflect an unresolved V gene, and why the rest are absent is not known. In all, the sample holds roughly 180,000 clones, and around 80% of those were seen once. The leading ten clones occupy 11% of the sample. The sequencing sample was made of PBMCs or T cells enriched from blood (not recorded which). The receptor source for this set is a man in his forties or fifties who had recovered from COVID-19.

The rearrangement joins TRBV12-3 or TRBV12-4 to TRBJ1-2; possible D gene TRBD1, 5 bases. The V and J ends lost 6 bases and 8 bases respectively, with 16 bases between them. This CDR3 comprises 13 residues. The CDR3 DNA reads TGTGCCAGCAGATCCGCAGGGCTGGGCGGCTACACCTTC. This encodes CASRSAGLGGYTF.

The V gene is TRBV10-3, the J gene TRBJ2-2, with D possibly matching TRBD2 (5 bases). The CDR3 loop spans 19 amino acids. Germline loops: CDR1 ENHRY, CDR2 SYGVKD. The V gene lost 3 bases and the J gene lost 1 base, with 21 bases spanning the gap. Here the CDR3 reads CAISDAHGLNGVNTGELFF. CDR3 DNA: TGTGCCATCAGTGACGCGCACGGACTTAACGGGGTGAACACCGGGGAGCTGTTTTTT.

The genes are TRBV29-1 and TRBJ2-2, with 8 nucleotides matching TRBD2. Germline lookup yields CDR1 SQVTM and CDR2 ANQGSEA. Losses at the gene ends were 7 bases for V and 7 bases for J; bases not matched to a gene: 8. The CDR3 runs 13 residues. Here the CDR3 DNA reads TGCAGCGGACAGCGGGAGAGGGGCGGGGAGCTGTTTTTT. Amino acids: CSGQRERGGELFF.

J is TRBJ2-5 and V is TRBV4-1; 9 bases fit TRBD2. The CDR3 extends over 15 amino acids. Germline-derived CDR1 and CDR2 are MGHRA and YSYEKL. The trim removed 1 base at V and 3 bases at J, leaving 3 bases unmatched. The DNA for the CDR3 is TGCGCCAGCAGCCAAGGCGTAGCGGGAGAAGAGACCCAGTACTTC. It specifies CASSQGVAGEETQYF.

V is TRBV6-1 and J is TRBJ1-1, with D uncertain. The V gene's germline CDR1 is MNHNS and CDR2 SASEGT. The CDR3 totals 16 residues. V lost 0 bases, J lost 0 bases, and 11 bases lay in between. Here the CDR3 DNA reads TGTGCCAGCAGTGAAGCGGAGGGTTTAATGAACACTGAAGCTTTCTTT. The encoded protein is CASSEAEGLMNTEAFF.

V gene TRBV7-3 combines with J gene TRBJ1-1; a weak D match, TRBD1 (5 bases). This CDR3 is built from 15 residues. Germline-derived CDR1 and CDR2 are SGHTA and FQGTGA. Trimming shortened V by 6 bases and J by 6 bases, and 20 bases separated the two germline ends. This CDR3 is CASSLRRGASAEAFF. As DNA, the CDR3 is TGTGCCAGCAGTCTAAGGAGGGGAGCGTCGGCTGAAGCTTTCTTT.

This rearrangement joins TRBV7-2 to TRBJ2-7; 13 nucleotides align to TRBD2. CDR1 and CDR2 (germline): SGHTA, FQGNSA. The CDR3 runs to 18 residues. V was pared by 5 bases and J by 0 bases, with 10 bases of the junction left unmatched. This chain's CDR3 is CASSPNRGTSGASYEQYF. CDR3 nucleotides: TGTGCCAGCAGCCCCAATCGCGGGACTAGCGGGGCCTCCTACGAGCAGTACTTC. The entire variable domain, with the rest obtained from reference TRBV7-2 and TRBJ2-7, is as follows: GAGVSQSPSNKVTEKGKDVELRCDPISGHTALYWYRQSLGQGLEFLIYFQGNSAPDKSGLPSDRFSAERTGGSVSTLTIQRTQQEDSAVYLCASSPNRGTSGASYEQYFGPGTRLTVT.

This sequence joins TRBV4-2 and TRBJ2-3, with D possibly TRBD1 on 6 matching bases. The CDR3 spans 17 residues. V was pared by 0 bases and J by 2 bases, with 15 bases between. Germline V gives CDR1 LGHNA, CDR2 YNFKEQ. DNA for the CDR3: TGTGCCAGCAGCCAAGATTGGGGCAGGGGTATCACAGATACGCAGTATTTT. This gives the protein CASSQDWGRGITDTQYF.

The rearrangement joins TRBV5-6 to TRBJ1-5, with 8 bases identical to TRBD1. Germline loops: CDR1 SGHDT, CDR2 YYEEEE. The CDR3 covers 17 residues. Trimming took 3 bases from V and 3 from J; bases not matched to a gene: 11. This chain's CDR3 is CASSYVTRDRNNQPQHF. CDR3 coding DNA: TGTGCCAGCAGCTACGTAACTAGGGACAGGAACAATCAGCCCCAGCATTTT.

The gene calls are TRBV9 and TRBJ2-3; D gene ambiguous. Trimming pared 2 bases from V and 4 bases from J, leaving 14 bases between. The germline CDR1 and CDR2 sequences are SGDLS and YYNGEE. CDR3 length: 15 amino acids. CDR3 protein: CASSVDLERADTQYF. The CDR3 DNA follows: TGTGCCAGCAGCGTCGACCTAGAACGGGCAGATACGCAGTATTTT.

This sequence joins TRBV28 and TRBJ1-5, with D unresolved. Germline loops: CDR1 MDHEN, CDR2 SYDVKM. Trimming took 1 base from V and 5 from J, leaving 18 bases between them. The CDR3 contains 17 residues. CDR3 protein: CASSLFSRRDAYQPQHF. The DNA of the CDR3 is TGTGCCAGCAGTTTATTCTCACGTCGGGATGCGTATCAGCCCCAGCATTTT.

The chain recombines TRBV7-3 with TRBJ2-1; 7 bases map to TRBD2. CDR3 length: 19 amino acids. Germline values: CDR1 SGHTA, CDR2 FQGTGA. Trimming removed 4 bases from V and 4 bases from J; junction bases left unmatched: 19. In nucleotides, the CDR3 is TGTGCCAGCAGCTCGCTCGGGTCGGAGGGGAGGGGCGCATACAATGAGCAGTTCTTC. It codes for CASSSLGSEGRGAYNEQFF.

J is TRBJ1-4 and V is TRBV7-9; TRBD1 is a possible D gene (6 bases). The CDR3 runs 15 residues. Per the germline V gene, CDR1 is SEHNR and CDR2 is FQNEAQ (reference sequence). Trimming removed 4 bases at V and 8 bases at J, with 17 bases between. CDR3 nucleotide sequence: TGTGCCAGCAGCTCCCAGGACAGCGGCTCGGAAAAACTGTTTTTT. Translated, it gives CASSSQDSGSEKLFF.

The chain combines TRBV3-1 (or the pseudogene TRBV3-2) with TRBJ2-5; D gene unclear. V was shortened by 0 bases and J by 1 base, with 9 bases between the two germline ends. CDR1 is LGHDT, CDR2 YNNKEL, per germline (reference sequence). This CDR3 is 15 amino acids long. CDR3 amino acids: CASSQDVVSQETQYF. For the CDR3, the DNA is TGTGCCAGCAGCCAAGATGTTGTCAGCCAAGAGACCCAGTACTTC.

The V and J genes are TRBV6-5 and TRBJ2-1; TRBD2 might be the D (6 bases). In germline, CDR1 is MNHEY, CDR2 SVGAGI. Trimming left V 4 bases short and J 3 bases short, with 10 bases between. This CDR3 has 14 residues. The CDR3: CASSLAGRYNEQFF. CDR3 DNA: TGTGCCAGCAGTTTGGCGGGACGCTACAATGAGCAGTTCTTC.

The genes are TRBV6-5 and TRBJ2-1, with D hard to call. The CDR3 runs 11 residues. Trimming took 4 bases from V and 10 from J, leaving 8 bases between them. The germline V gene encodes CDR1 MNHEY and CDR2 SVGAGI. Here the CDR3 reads CASSSFGEQFF. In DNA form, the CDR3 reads TGTGCCAGCAGTTCTTTCGGGGAGCAGTTCTTC.

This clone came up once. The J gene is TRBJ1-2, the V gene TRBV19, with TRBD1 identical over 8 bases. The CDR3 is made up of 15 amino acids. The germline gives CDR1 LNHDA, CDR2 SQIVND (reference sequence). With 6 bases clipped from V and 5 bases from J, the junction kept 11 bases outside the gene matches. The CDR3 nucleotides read TGTGCCAGTAGGGACAGAGGACAGGGCCTGTATGGCTACACCTTC. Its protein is CASRDRGQGLYGYTF.

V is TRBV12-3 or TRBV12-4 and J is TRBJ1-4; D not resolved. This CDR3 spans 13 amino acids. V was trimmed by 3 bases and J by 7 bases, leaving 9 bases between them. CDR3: CASSFLSLEKLFF. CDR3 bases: TGTGCCAGCAGTTTTTTGTCACTTGAAAAACTGTTTTTT.

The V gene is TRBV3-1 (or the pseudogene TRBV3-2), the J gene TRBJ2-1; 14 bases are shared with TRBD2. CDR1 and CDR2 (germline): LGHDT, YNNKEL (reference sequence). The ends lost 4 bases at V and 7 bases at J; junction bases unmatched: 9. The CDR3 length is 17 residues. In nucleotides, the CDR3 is TGTGCCAGCAGCCCAGGAACGGGGACTAGCGGGGGAAATGAGCAGTTCTTC. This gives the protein CASSPGTGTSGGNEQFF.

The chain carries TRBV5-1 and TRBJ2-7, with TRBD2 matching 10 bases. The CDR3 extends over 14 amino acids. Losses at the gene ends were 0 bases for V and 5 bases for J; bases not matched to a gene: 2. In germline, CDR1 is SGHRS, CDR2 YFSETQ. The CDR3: CASSLGLAGDEQYF. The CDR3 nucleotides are TGCGCCAGCAGCTTGGGGCTAGCGGGAGACGAGCAGTACTTC. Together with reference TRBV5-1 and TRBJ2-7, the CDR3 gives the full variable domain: KAGVTQTPRYLIKTRGQQVTLSCSPISGHRSVSWYQQTPGQGLQFLFEYFSETQRNKGNFPGRFSGRQFSNSRSEMNVSTLELGDSALYLCASSLGLAGDEQYFGPGTRLTVT.

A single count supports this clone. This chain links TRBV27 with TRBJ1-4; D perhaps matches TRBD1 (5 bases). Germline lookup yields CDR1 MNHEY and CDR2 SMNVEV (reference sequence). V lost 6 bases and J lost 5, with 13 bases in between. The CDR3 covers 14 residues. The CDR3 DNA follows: TGTGCCAGCAGCCAAGACAGAGAAAATGAAAAACTGTTTTTT. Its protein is CASSQDRENEKLFF.

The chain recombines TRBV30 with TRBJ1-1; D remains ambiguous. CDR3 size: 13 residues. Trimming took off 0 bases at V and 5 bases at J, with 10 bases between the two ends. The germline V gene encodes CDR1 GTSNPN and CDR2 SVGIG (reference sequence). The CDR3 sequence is CAWSVSQVTEAFF. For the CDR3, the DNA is TGTGCCTGGAGTGTAAGCCAGGTGACTGAAGCTTTCTTT.

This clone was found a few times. The CDR3 nucleotides read TGTGCCACCAGTGCCCCGGACAGGGGTGATGGCTACACCTTC. This translates into CATSAPDRGDGYTF. The chain uses TRBV24-1 and TRBJ1-2; 9 bases are shared with TRBD1. The trim removed 5 bases at V and 6 bases at J, leaving 6 bases unmatched. CDR3 length equals 14 residues. CDR1 is KGHDR, CDR2 SFDVKD, per germline.

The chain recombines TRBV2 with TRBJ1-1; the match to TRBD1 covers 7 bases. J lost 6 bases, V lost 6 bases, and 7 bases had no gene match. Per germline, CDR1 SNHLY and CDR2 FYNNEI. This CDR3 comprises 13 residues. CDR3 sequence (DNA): TGTGCCAGCAGCTCCGGGACAGACCCTGAAGCTTTCTTT. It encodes CASSSGTDPEAFF.

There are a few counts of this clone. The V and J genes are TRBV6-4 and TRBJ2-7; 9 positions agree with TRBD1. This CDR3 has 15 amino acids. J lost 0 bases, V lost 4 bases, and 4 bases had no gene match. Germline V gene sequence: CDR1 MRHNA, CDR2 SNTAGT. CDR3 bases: TGTGCCAGCAGTGTTGAACAGGGGGCCTCCTACGAGCAGTACTTC. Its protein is CASSVEQGASYEQYF.

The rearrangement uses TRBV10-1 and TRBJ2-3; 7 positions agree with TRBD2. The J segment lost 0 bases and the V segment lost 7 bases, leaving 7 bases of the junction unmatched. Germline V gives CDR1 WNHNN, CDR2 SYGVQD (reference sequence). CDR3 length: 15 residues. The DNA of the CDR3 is TGCGCCAGCAATCGAGCGGGATTTAGCACAGATACGCAGTATTTT. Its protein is CASNRAGFSTDTQYF.

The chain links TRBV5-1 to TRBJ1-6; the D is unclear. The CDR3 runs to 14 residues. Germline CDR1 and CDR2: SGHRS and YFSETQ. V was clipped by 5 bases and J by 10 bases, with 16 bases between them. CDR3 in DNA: TGCGCCAGCAGGGTGGATAGGGAGTGGTCACCCCTCCACTTT. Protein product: CASRVDREWSPLHF.